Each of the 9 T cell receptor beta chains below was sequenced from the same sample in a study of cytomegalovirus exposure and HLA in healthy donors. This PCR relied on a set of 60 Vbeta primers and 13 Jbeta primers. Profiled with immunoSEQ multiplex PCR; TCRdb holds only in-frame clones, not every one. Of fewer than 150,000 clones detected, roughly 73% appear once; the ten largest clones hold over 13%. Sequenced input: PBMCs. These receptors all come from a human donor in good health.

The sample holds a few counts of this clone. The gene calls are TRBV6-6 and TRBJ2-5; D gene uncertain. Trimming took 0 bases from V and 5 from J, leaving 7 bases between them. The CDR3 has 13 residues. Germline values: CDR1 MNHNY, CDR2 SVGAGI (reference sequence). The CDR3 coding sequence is TGTGCCAGCAGTTACTCTGAGGCGGAGACCCAGTACTTC. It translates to CASSYSEAETQYF.

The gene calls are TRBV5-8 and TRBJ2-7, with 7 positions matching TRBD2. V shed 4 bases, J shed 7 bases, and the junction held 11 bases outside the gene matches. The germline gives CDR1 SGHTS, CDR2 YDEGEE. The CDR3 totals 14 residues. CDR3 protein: CASSRLRASGEQYF. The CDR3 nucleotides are TGTGCCAGCAGCCGATTAAGGGCTAGCGGAGAGCAGTACTTC.

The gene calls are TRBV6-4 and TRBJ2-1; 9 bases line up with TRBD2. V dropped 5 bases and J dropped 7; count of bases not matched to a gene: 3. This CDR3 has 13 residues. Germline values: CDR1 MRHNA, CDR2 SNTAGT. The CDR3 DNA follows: TGTGCCAGCAGTCTCACTAGCGGGAATGAGCAGTTCTTC. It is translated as CASSLTSGNEQFF.

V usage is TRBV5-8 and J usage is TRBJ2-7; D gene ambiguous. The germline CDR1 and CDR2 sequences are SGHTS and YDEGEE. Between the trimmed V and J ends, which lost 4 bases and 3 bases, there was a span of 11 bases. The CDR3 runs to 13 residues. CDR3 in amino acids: CASSALFSYEQYF. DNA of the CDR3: TGTGCCAGCAGCGCACTCTTTAGCTACGAGCAGTACTTC.

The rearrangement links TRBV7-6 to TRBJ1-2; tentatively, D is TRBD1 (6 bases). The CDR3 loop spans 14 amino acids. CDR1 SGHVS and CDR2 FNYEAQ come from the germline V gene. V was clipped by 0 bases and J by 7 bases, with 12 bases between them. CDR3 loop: CASSLALGGSGYTF. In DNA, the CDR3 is TGTGCCAGCAGCTTAGCGTTAGGGGGTAGTGGCTACACCTTC.

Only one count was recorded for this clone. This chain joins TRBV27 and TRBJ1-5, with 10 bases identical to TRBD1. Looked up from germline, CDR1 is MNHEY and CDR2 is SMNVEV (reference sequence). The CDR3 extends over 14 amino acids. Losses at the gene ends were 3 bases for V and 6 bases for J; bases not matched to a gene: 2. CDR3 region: CASSLDRGFQPQHF. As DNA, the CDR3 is TGTGCCAGCAGTTTGGACAGGGGGTTTCAGCCCCAGCATTTT.

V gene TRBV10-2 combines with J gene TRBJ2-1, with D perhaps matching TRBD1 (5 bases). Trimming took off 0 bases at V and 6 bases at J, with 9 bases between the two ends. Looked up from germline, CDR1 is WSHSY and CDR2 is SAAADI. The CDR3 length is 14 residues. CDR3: CASSESRTLNEQFF. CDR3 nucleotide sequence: TGCGCCAGCAGTGAGTCGAGGACACTCAATGAGCAGTTCTTC.

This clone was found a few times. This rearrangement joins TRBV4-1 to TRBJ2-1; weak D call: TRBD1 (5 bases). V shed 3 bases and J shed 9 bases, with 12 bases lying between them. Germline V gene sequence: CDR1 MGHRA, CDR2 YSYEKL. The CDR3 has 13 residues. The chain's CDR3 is CASSHRVLGEQFF. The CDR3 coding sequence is TGCGCCAGCAGCCACAGGGTTTTAGGTGAGCAGTTCTTC.

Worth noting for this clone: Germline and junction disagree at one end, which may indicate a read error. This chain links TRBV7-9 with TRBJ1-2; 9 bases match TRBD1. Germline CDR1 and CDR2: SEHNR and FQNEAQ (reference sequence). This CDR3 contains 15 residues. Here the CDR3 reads CASSLRGQGAYGYIF. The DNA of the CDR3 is TGTGCCAGCAGCTTACGGGGACAGGGCGCCTATGGCTACATCTTC. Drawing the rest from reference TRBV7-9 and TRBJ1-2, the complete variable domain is DTGVSQNPRHKITKRGQNVTFRCDPISEHNRLYWYRQTLGQGPEFLTYFQNEAQLEKSRLLSDRFSAERPKGSFSTLEIQRTEQGDSAMYLCASSLRGQGAYGYIFGSGTRLTVV.